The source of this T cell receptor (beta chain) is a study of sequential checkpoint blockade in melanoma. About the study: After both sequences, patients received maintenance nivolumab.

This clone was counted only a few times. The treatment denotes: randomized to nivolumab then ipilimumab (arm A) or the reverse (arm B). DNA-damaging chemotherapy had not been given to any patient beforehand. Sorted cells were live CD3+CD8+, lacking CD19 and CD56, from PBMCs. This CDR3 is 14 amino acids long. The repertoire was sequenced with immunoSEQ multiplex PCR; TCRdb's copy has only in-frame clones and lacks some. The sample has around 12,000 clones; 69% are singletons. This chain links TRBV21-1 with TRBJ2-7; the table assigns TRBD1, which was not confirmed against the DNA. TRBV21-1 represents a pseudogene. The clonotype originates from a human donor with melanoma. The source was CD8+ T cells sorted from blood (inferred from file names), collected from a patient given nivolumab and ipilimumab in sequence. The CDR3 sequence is CASSKAGGHYEQYF. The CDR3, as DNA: TGTGCCAGCAGCAAAGCTGGGGGCCACTACGAGCAGTACTTC.